The 10 T cell receptor beta chains in this list originate from one sample, sequenced in a study of cytomegalovirus exposure and HLA in healthy donors. The PCR employed 60 Vbeta primers together with 13 Jbeta primers. The data were produced by immunoSEQ multiplex PCR, yet TCRdb's version contains in-frame clones alone and is incomplete. The data contain about 100,000 clones, approximately 70% of them singletons. Sequencing was done on a sample of PBMCs. All receptors derive from a man aged 40-50 years in good health and CMV-seropositive.

The chain combines TRBV6-6 with TRBJ2-3, with TRBD2 matching over 11 bases. The junction had 0 bases not matched to a gene; V was cut back by 10 bases and J by 6 bases. Germline CDR1 MNHNY, CDR2 SVGAGI (reference sequence). The CDR3 covers 11 residues. DNA of the CDR3: TGTGCCACTAGCGGGAGGGATACGCAGTATTTT. This encodes CATSGRDTQYF.

V and J are TRBV2 and TRBJ2-1, with 7 bases fitting TRBD2. Unmatched junction bases numbered 2, after V lost 6 bases and J lost 6 bases. The CDR3 runs to 12 residues. Germline V gene lookup returns CDR1 SNHLY and CDR2 FYNNEI. CDR3 residues: CASRGGGNEQFF. CDR3 in DNA: TGTGCCAGCAGGGGCGGGGGCAATGAGCAGTTCTTC.

The chain joins TRBV19 to TRBJ2-1; the D gene is possibly TRBD1 (6 bases). V lost 2 bases and J 2 bases, leaving 16 bases between the germline ends. The CDR3 length is 17 residues. Germline CDR1 is LNHDA and CDR2 is SQIVND (reference sequence). CDR3 in amino acids: CASSIRLGAQTYNEQFF. CDR3 sequence (DNA): TGTGCCAGTAGTATACGGTTGGGGGCCCAAACCTACAATGAGCAGTTCTTC. The full variable domain, its missing parts supplied by reference TRBV19 and TRBJ2-1, is DGGITQSPKYLFRKEGQNVTLSCEQNLNHDAMYWYRQDPGQGLRLIYYSQIVNDFQKGDIAEGYSVSREKKESFPLTVTSAQKNPTAFYLCASSIRLGAQTYNEQFFGPGTRLTVL.

This sequence joins TRBV7-9 and TRBJ1-1; D is possibly TRBD1 (6 bases). Germline values: CDR1 SEHNR, CDR2 FQNEAQ (reference sequence). V shed 1 base and J shed 3 bases, with 6 bases lying between them. The length of the CDR3 is 13 residues. CDR3 bases: TGTGCCAGCAGCTTAGAGGGGGACACTGAAGCTTTCTTT. Translating it yields CASSLEGDTEAFF.

This clone was seen many times. The J gene is TRBJ2-7, the V gene TRBV2; D is undetermined. The V end lost 5 bases, the J end lost 3 bases, and 11 bases lay between the germline ends. The CDR3 runs 13 residues. The germline CDR1 and CDR2 sequences are SNHLY and FYNNEI. The CDR3 nucleotides read TGTGCCAGCAGTCTTCTTGACCACTACGAGCAGTACGTC. Protein product: CASSLLDHYEQYV.

This sequence joins TRBV7-6 and TRBJ2-5; 9 bases are a match to TRBD1. With 0 bases clipped from V and 6 bases from J, the junction kept 8 bases outside the gene matches. Germline V lookup: CDR1 SGHVS, CDR2 FNYEAQ. There are 16 residues in the CDR3. CDR3 sequence: CASSLATGGVVKTQYF. CDR3 nucleotide sequence: TGTGCCAGCAGCTTAGCTACAGGGGGCGTAGTAAAGACCCAGTACTTC.

This clone was observed a handful of times. The chain links TRBV6-1 to TRBJ2-1; D uncertain. The CDR3 totals 13 residues. Germline CDR1 is MNHNS and CDR2 is SASEGT. The germline V and J ends were trimmed by 1 base and 4 bases, with 5 bases remaining between them. The CDR3 loop is CASSEGAYNEQFF. CDR3 nucleotide sequence: TGTGCCAGCAGTGAAGGGGCATACAATGAGCAGTTCTTC.

The chain recombines TRBV7-2 with TRBJ2-3; 7 bases fit TRBD2. This CDR3 is 19 amino acids long. Trimming at V came to 6 bases and at J to 1 base, leaving 19 bases not matched to a gene. Germline CDR1 SGHTA, CDR2 FQGNSA. The CDR3 is CASSSPTSAKIRGTDTQYF. The CDR3 nucleotides read TGTGCCAGCAGTTCTCCTACTAGCGCGAAAATTCGCGGCACAGATACGCAGTATTTT.

V gene TRBV6-5 combines with J gene TRBJ1-1; unclear D gene. The V and J ends lost 1 base and 0 bases respectively, with 12 bases between them. The CDR3 contains 16 residues. Germline V gives CDR1 MNHEY, CDR2 SVGAGI. The DNA of the CDR3 is TGTGCCAGCAGTTACTATCGACCTAGGATGAACACTGAAGCTTTCTTT. Amino acids: CASSYYRPRMNTEAFF.

The gene calls are TRBV5-4 and TRBJ2-3; TRBD2 might be the D (6 bases). The CDR3 totals 14 residues. V was clipped by 4 bases and J by 3 bases, with 12 bases between them. The germline V gene encodes CDR1 SGHNT and CDR2 YYREEE (reference sequence). CDR3 nucleotide sequence: TGTGCCAGCAGCACGTCCGGGGGAACAGATACGCAGTATTTT. Residues: CASSTSGGTDTQYF.